These 25 T cell receptor beta chains were all obtained from the same sample, sequenced in a study of T cell repertoires in cytomegalovirus infection (dated by TCRdb to between 2019 and 2020). The treatment or condition label, read with the paper, signifies: in vitro stimulation with specific CMV peptide epitopes to enrich CMV-specific T cells. The antigens these receptors bind are not known. Sequencing instrument: Illumina HiSeq 1500. The public reads were run again by TCRdb, first through fastp at Q25 and then through MiXCR, and only productive beta chains were kept. One record per CDR3 amino acid sequence lists the most common genes and DNA. For this sample there are about 340,000 distinct CDR3 sequences; roughly 29% appear just once. Over 15% of the sample rests with the top ten. The sequencing here drew on cultured PBMCs, taken from culture after CMV antigen stimulation. Every receptor here comes from a human donor in good health (CMV status not recorded). Some clones in this sample may be carry-over from other donors' samples.

The rearrangement links TRBV2 to TRBJ2-3; D unresolved. Germline CDR1 reads SNHLY; CDR2 reads FYNNEI. The CDR3 runs 12 residues. Trimming removed 8 bases at V and 6 bases at J, with 12 bases between. The CDR3 DNA sequence: TGTGCCAGCCGGCAACTTCAGGATACGCAGTATTTT. Translation: CASRQLQDTQYF.

This clonotype was seen a handful of times. The chain recombines TRBV7-9 with TRBJ1-3; perhaps TRBD1 as D (6 bases). This CDR3 is 16 amino acids long. CDR1 SEHNR and CDR2 FQNEAQ come from the germline V gene (reference sequence). The germline V and J ends were trimmed by 5 bases and 0 bases, with 14 bases remaining between them. The CDR3 reads CASSPPDSVSGNTIYF. The DNA of the CDR3 is TGTGCCAGCAGCCCGCCGGACAGCGTCTCTGGAAACACCATATATTTT.

The chain recombines TRBV10-3 with TRBJ2-1, with D perhaps TRBD2 (7 bases). Germline loops: CDR1 ENHRY, CDR2 SYGVKD. Trimming took 3 bases from V and 8 from J, leaving 17 bases between them. The CDR3 runs 15 residues. CDR3 nucleotides: TGTGCCATCAGTGAAGGAGGGGGGGCCGGCTATGAGCAGTTCTTC. The encoded protein is CAISEGGGAGYEQFF.

The rearrangement joins TRBV28 to TRBJ1-2; weak D call: TRBD1 (5 bases). The ends were cut back, 5 bases at V and 6 bases at J, with 22 bases in the middle. The germline gives CDR1 MDHEN, CDR2 SYDVKM. The CDR3 contains 16 residues. The CDR3 nucleotides read TGTGCCAGCAGTCCCCCCGGCGTGAGGGGCGGGGATGGCTACACCTTC. Its protein is CASSPPGVRGGDGYTF.

V usage is TRBV28 and J usage is TRBJ1-1; D call uncertain. The CDR3 contains 13 residues. CDR1 and CDR2 (germline): MDHEN, SYDVKM. V lost 6 bases to trimming and J lost 1 base, with 9 bases between them. CDR3 nucleotide sequence: TGTGCCAGCAGGTCGGCCACGAACACTGAAGCTTTCTTT. Translation: CASRSATNTEAFF.

This chain joins TRBV24-1 and TRBJ2-1; no clear D. Germline V lookup: CDR1 KGHDR, CDR2 SFDVKD. The CDR3 extends over 12 amino acids. V was shortened by 0 bases and J by 7 bases, with 3 bases between the two germline ends. CDR3 DNA sequence: TGTGCCACCAGTGATTTGCTAAATGAGCAGTTCTTC. The encoded protein is CATSDLLNEQFF.

CDR3 protein: CASSLVGTHNSPLHF. The CDR3 nucleotides read TGCGCCAGCAGCTTGGTCGGGACACATAATTCACCCCTCCACTTT. V usage is TRBV5-1 and J usage is TRBJ1-6, with D possibly being TRBD1 (6 bases). Deletions cut 0 bases from V and 5 bases from J, with 9 bases between. Germline V gene sequence: CDR1 SGHRS, CDR2 YFSETQ. The CDR3 has 15 amino acids. The full variable domain, with the rest looked up from reference TRBV5-1 and TRBJ1-6, is KAGVTQTPRYLIKTRGQQVTLSCSPISGHRSVSWYQQTPGQGLQFLFEYFSETQRNKGNFPGRFSGRQFSNSRSEMNVSTLELGDSALYLCASSLVGTHNSPLHFGNGTRLTVT.

This clonotype was found many times. This sequence joins TRBV7-2 and TRBJ2-3, with 8 bases lining up with TRBD2. V shed 4 bases, J shed 4 bases, and the junction held 7 bases outside the gene matches. Germline V CDR1 and CDR2: SGHTA, FQGNSA. The CDR3 extends over 15 amino acids. The CDR3, as DNA: TGTGCCAGCAGCTCTCGAAGCGGGAGAGCAGATACGCAGTATTTT. Its translation: CASSSRSGRADTQYF.

The chain recombines TRBV4-2 with TRBJ1-1; D is unresolved. CDR1 and CDR2 (germline): LGHNA, YNFKEQ. CDR3 size: 13 residues. With 4 bases removed from V and 3 bases from J, the gap between germline ends came to 9 bases. The CDR3 DNA is TGTGCCAGCAGCCGGCCGAAGGACACTGAAGCTTTCTTT. Its translation: CASSRPKDTEAFF.

The gene calls are TRBV19 and TRBJ2-3, with 8 bases that match TRBD1. V lost 0 bases to trimming and J lost 5 bases; unmatched junction nucleotides: 13. The CDR3 is 18 residues long. Germline assignment: CDR1 LNHDA and CDR2 SQIVND (reference sequence). The chain's CDR3 is CASSIDPPTGEGGDTQYF. The CDR3 DNA reads as TGTGCCAGTAGTATAGACCCCCCGACAGGGGAAGGTGGAGATACGCAGTATTTT. Supplemented by reference TRBV19 and TRBJ2-3, the full variable domain reads DGGITQSPKYLFRKEGQNVTLSCEQNLNHDAMYWYRQDPGQGLRLIYYSQIVNDFQKGDIAEGYSVSREKKESFPLTVTSAQKNPTAFYLCASSIDPPTGEGGDTQYFGPGTRLTVL.

This clonotype was detected many times. V usage is TRBV7-2 and J usage is TRBJ1-2; TRBD1 aligns across 9 bases. The CDR3 totals 15 residues. Germline CDR1 reads SGHTA; CDR2 reads FQGNSA. V shed 5 bases, J shed 8 bases, and the junction held 12 bases outside the gene matches. The CDR3 nucleotides are TGTGCCAGCAGCCCTAATCGACAGGGGGGAATCGGCTACACCTTC. Protein: CASSPNRQGGIGYTF. Full variable domain (outside the CDR3, taken from reference TRBV7-2 and TRBJ1-2): GAGVSQSPSNKVTEKGKDVELRCDPISGHTALYWYRQSLGQGLEFLIYFQGNSAPDKSGLPSDRFSAERTGGSVSTLTIQRTQQEDSAVYLCASSPNRQGGIGYTFGSGTRLTVV.

This chain uses TRBV6-1 with TRBJ2-1; the D is unclear. V was shortened by 6 bases and J by 7 bases, with 10 bases between the two germline ends. Germline CDR1 and CDR2: MNHNS and SASEGT. The CDR3 consists of 12 residues. Here the CDR3 reads CASRLPENEQFF. CDR3 nucleotides: TGTGCCAGCAGACTGCCTGAGAATGAGCAGTTCTTC.

The rearrangement uses TRBV9 and TRBJ2-1; possibly TRBD1 or TRBD2 for D (6 bases each). The germline gives CDR1 SGDLS, CDR2 YYNGEE. V was cut by 3 bases and J by 5 bases, with 15 bases left in between. The CDR3 length is 15 residues. Here the CDR3 reads CASSAHREVNNEQFF. CDR3 bases: TGTGCCAGCAGCGCTCACAGGGAGGTGAACAATGAGCAGTTCTTC.

V usage is TRBV12-3 or TRBV12-4 and J usage is TRBJ1-1; D might be TRBD1 (6 bases). Trimming pared 3 bases from V and 5 bases from J, leaving 16 bases between. CDR3 length: 15 residues. The CDR3 DNA follows: TGTGCCAGCAGTTTGAGGGACATAGGAAGGACTGAAGCTTTCTTT. Translation: CASSLRDIGRTEAFF.

This clonotype was seen more than once but under ten times. The chain carries TRBV2 and TRBJ1-4; weak D call: TRBD1 (5 bases). The V end lost 4 bases, the J end lost 2 bases, and 8 bases lay between the germline ends. The CDR3 sequence is 14 residues long. The germline gives CDR1 SNHLY, CDR2 FYNNEI. CDR3 in DNA: TGTGCCAGCAGTGTGGGGACGACTAATGAAAAACTGTTTTTT. Residues: CASSVGTTNEKLFF.

V and J are TRBV28 and TRBJ1-6, with 7 nucleotides matching TRBD1. The CDR3 consists of 15 residues. J lost 9 bases, V lost 5 bases, and 10 bases had no gene match. Germline values: CDR1 MDHEN, CDR2 SYDVKM. DNA of the CDR3: TGTGCCAGCAGTACCACAGGGGTCGCACTTTCACCCCTCCACTTT. As protein: CASSTTGVALSPLHF.

The gene calls are TRBV14 and TRBJ2-7; TRBD1 agrees at 9 bases. The CDR3 has 16 residues. V shed 0 bases, J shed 3 bases, and the junction held 6 bases outside the gene matches. From germline, CDR1 is SGHDN and CDR2 FVKESK. CDR3 bases: TGTGCCAGCAGCCAAGATCCTGGGACAGGGCGCTACGAGCAGTACTTC. This translates into CASSQDPGTGRYEQYF.

The V gene is TRBV15, the J gene TRBJ2-5; D might be TRBD2 (6 bases). Trimming took off 0 bases at V and 3 bases at J, with 14 bases between the two ends. This CDR3 region has 16 residues. Germline loops: CDR1 LNHNV, CDR2 YYDKDF (reference sequence). The CDR3 spells CATSRDLELAKETQYF. CDR3 sequence (DNA): TGTGCCACCAGCAGAGATTTAGAACTAGCCAAAGAGACCCAGTACTTC. Together with reference TRBV15 and TRBJ2-5, the CDR3 gives the full variable domain: DAMVIQNPRYQVTQFGKPVTLSCSQTLNHNVMYWYQQKSSQAPKLLFHYYDKDFNNEADTPDNFQSRRPNTSFCFLDIRSPGLGDTAMYLCATSRDLELAKETQYFGPGTRLLVL.

This clonotype was recorded only once. The chain uses TRBV28 and TRBJ2-1; 9 bases map to TRBD2. The junction had 6 bases not matched to a gene; V was cut back by 0 bases and J by 0 bases. Germline V gives CDR1 MDHEN, CDR2 SYDVKM. The CDR3 contains 18 residues. The CDR3 DNA reads TGTGCCAGCAGTTTATGGACTAGCGGTAATAGCTCCTACAATGAGCAGTTCTTC. Translating it yields CASSLWTSGNSSYNEQFF. Combining the CDR3 with reference TRBV28 and TRBJ2-1 gives the whole variable domain DVKVTQSSRYLVKRTGEKVFLECVQDMDHENMFWYRQDPGLGLRLIYFSYDVKMKEKGDIPEGYSVSREKKERFSLILESASTNQTSMYLCASSLWTSGNSSYNEQFFGPGTRLTVL.

V gene TRBV13 combines with J gene TRBJ2-3, with D perhaps matching TRBD1 or TRBD2 (5 bases each). CDR3 length: 13 amino acids. V was clipped by 5 bases and J by 5 bases, with 11 bases between them. Germline values: CDR1 PRHDT, CDR2 FYEKMQ (reference sequence). The CDR3 region has the DNA TGTGCCAGCAGCCGGTGGGACGGAGATACGCAGTATTTT. This gives the protein CASSRWDGDTQYF. Looking up the rest from reference TRBV13 and TRBJ2-3 gives the full variable domain: AAGVIQSPRHLIKEKRETATLKCYPIPRHDTVYWYQQGPGQDPQFLISFYEKMQSDKGSIPDRFSAQQFSDYHSELNMSSLELGDSALYFCASSRWDGDTQYFGPGTRLTVL.

The V gene is TRBV6-5, the J gene TRBJ2-7; 10 bases agree with TRBD1. CDR3 length equals 15 residues. The germline V gene encodes CDR1 MNHEY and CDR2 SVGAGI. Trimming removed 2 bases from V and 3 bases from J; junction bases left unmatched: 4. CDR3 amino acids: CASSYGTGERYEQYF. The CDR3 nucleotides are TGTGCCAGCAGTTACGGGACAGGGGAGCGCTACGAGCAGTACTTC.

The V and J genes are TRBV6-1 and TRBJ2-7; 9 nucleotides align to TRBD1. The CDR3 consists of 13 residues. The germline V gene encodes CDR1 MNHNS and CDR2 SASEGT. V was pared by 5 bases and J by 5 bases, with 4 bases of the junction left unmatched. CDR3 nucleotide sequence: TGTGCCAGCAGTTTAAGGACAGGGGACGAGCAGTACTTC. Its translation: CASSLRTGDEQYF.

The genes are TRBV7-4 and TRBJ2-1, with a possible D match to TRBD2 (6 bases). The CDR3 loop spans 15 amino acids. The germline V gene encodes CDR1 SGHVT and CDR2 SQSDAQ. V lost 5 bases to trimming and J lost 2 bases, with 13 bases between them. CDR3 DNA sequence: TGTGCCAGCAGCCCGCCGGGGGAAACCTACAATGAGCAGTTCTTC. Its translation: CASSPPGETYNEQFF.

There are a few counts of this clonotype. The V call is TRBV11-3, the J call TRBJ2-1, with TRBD2 as a possible D gene (5 bases). Germline V gene lookup returns CDR1 SGHNT and CDR2 YENEEA. Trimming shortened V by 3 bases and J by 8 bases, and 17 bases separated the two germline ends. There are 15 residues in the CDR3. CDR3 protein: CASSFTGKAGDEQFF. CDR3 DNA: TGTGCCAGCAGCTTCACCGGGAAGGCCGGCGATGAGCAGTTCTTC.

This clonotype turned up a few times. The CDR3 DNA reads TGTGCCAGCAGCCAGGAAGGGGGTCGATACGGGTCTGCTCAGCCCCAGCATTTT. Protein: CASSQEGGRYGSAQPQHF. The chain joins TRBV7-2 to TRBJ1-5; weak D call: TRBD1 (6 bases). V lost 5 bases and J 6 bases, leaving 26 bases between the germline ends. Germline V gives CDR1 SGHTA, CDR2 FQGNSA. The CDR3 totals 18 residues.